These 14 T cell receptor beta chains share one sample of origin, sequenced in a study of CXCR3-negative and CXCR3-positive naive CD8 T cells. The method, 5' RACE with UMI labels, was used to prepare the TRB cDNA libraries. TCRdb reprocessed the 5' RACE reads, keeping one entry per CDR3 protein, no DNA. In total, the table holds about 45,000 distinct CDR3 sequences. Specimen: naive CXCR3- CD8+ T cells from blood. Noted subset: CD45RO-CCR7+CD27+CD95- naive CD8+ T cells lacking CXCR3 (TNR3-). These receptor sequences come from a human donor in good health. Some clones in this sample may be carry-over from other donors' samples.

This chain uses TRBV5-1 with TRBJ2-2; without DNA, the TCRdb call of TRBD1 cannot be checked. The CDR3 consists of 16 residues. Germline lookup yields CDR1 SGHRS and CDR2 YFSETQ. This CDR3 reads CASSLDVTGGVGELFF.

The gene calls are TRBV7-9 and TRBJ2-6; the TRBD1 assignment by TCRdb is unverifiable without DNA. From germline, CDR1 is SEHNR and CDR2 FQNEAQ (reference sequence). The CDR3 loop spans 17 amino acids. The CDR3 spells CASSLVQGALGANVLTF.

The CDR3 is CASSQDSGFTDTQYF. The chain couples TRBV4-3 to TRBJ2-3; the D gene TCRdb calls, TRBD1, cannot be checked with no DNA. Germline-derived CDR1 and CDR2 are LGHNA and YSLEER. The length of the CDR3 is 15 residues.

This chain joins TRBV5-1 and TRBJ2-3; TCRdb designates TRBD1, a call that cannot be tested without DNA. The germline CDR1 and CDR2 sequences are SGHRS and YFSETQ. The CDR3 is made up of 16 amino acids. The CDR3 region is CASSFLWTGGTDTQYF. Full variable domain (remainder filled in from reference TRBV5-1 and TRBJ2-3): KAGVTQTPRYLIKTRGQQVTLSCSPISGHRSVSWYQQTPGQGLQFLFEYFSETQRNKGNFPGRFSGRQFSNSRSEMNVSTLELGDSALYLCASSFLWTGGTDTQYFGPGTRLTVL.

The V and J genes are TRBV7-2 and TRBJ2-3; the TCRdb call, TRBD2, lacks DNA for checking. Germline values: CDR1 SGHTA, CDR2 FQGNSA. This CDR3 is built from 15 residues. CDR3 region: CASSLVIAGTDTQYF.

This chain connects TRBV6-2 or TRBV6-3 to TRBJ2-7; TCRdb reports TRBD1, a call that lacks DNA to check it against. This CDR3 has 12 amino acids. Per germline, CDR1 MNHEY and CDR2 SVGEGT. This CDR3 reads CASSQGGYEQYF.

The rearrangement uses TRBV20-1 and TRBJ2-7. This CDR3 is 15 amino acids long. Germline V gene sequence: CDR1 DFQATT, CDR2 SNEGSKA (reference sequence). This CDR3 is CSARDVSGPSYEQYF.

This rearrangement joins TRBV12-3 or TRBV12-4 to TRBJ2-1. The CDR3 consists of 11 residues. This CDR3 is CASSLGYEQFF.

The chain uses TRBV12-3 or TRBV12-4 and TRBJ2-5; with no DNA, the TCRdb D assignment of TRBD1 cannot be verified. There are 18 residues in the CDR3. CDR3 sequence reads: CASSLVGGPTHEAETQYF.

The CDR3 here is CASSFTANYGYTF. V and J are TRBV12-3 or TRBV12-4 and TRBJ1-2. The CDR3 extends over 13 amino acids.

The chain couples TRBV6-5 to TRBJ1-2; TCRdb proposes TRBD1, but this gene call is untestable without DNA. The CDR3 consists of 13 residues. CDR1 and CDR2 from the germline V gene are MNHEY and SVGAGI. Here the CDR3 reads CASSLRAGQGYTF.

J is TRBJ1-1 and V is TRBV9; TCRdb's D call of TRBD1 is untestable without DNA. The CDR3 consists of 15 residues. The germline gives CDR1 SGDLS, CDR2 YYNGEE. CDR3 region: CASSGAVALGTEAFF.

The chain combines TRBV29-1 with TRBJ2-7; TCRdb lists TRBD1, though no DNA is available to test this call. The CDR3 runs 15 residues. CDR1 SQVTM and CDR2 ANQGSEA come from the germline V gene. CDR3 in amino acids: CSVEDPSGAAYEQYF.

This chain uses TRBV5-1 with TRBJ2-1; TCRdb designates TRBD1, a call that cannot be tested without DNA. This CDR3 region has 15 residues. Germline V CDR1 and CDR2: SGHRS, YFSETQ. The CDR3 sequence is CASSLVRETNNEQFF. Complete variable domain (other parts from reference TRBV5-1 and TRBJ2-1): KAGVTQTPRYLIKTRGQQVTLSCSPISGHRSVSWYQQTPGQGLQFLFEYFSETQRNKGNFPGRFSGRQFSNSRSEMNVSTLELGDSALYLCASSLVRETNNEQFFGPGTRLTVL.